This T cell receptor beta chain emerged from a study of a mutant IDH1 vaccine in newly diagnosed glioma. The wider study: Every participant had undergone radiotherapy, temozolomide, or both before, and most underwent both. Study-wide results and limits: Apparently, pseudoprogression bore no relation to changes among the top peripheral T cell clonotypes.

Remarks on this clone: Its specificity is unknown.

Only in-frame clones appear in the TCRdb table, and some are missing; sequencing was by immunoSEQ multiplex PCR. The repertoire holds 57,000 or so clones, with around 80% as singletons. The CDR3 is 15 residues long. Trimming at V came to 0 bases and at J to 9 bases, leaving 10 bases not matched to a gene. Germline assignment: CDR1 GTSNPN and CDR2 SVGIG (reference sequence). Time point described: week 11, during vaccination. Each dose delivered 300 ug of mutant IDH1 20-mer peptide subcutaneously with imiquimod. The astrocytomas were IDH1-mutant, ATRX-negative, and WHO grade 3 or 4. Sequencing used PBMCs, obtained from a glioma patient whose treatment included an IDH1 peptide vaccine. The sequence came from a man aged 30 to 39 with glioma. The V gene is TRBV30, the J gene TRBJ2-7; TRBD2 agrees at 11 bases. The CDR3 loop reads CAWSVRLLAGGRQYF. The CDR3 bases are TGTGCCTGGAGTGTAAGGCTGCTAGCGGGAGGAAGGCAGTACTTC.